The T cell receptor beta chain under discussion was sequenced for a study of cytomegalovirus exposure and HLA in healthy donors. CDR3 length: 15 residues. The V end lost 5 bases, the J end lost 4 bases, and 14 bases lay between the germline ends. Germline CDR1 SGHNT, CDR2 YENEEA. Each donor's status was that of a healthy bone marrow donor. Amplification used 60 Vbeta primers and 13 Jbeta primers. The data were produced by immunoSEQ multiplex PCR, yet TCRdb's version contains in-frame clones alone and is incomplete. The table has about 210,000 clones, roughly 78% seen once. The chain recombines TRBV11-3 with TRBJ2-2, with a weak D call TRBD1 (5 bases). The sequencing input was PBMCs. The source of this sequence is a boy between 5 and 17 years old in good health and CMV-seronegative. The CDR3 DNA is TGTGCCAGCAGCCCGTCCTCAGGGTTCACCGGGGAGCTGTTTTTT. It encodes CASSPSSGFTGELFF.